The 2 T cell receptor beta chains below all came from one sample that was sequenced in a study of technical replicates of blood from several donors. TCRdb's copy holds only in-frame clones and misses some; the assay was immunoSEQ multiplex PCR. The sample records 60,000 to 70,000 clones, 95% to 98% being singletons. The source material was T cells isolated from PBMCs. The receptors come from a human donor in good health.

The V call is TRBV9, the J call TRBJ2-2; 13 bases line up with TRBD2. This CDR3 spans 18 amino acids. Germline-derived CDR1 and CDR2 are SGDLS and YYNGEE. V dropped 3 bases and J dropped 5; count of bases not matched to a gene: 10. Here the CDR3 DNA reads TGTGCCAGCAGCGGAGCCAGGACTAGCGGGAGACATACCGGGGAGCTGTTTTTT. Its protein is CASSGARTSGRHTGELFF. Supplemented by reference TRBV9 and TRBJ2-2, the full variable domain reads DSGVTQTPKHLITATGQRVTLRCSPRSGDLSVYWYQQSLDQGLQFLIQYYNGEERAKGNILERFSAQQFPDLHSELNLSSLELGDSALYFCASSGARTSGRHTGELFFGEGSRLTVL.

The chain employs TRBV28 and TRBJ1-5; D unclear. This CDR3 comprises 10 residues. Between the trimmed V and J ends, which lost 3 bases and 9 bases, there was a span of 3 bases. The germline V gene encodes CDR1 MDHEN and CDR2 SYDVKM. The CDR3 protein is CASSFRPQHF. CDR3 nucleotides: TGTGCCAGCAGTTTTCGGCCCCAGCATTTT.